This T cell receptor (beta chain) was recovered during a study of T cell clusters in autoimmune cytopenias. For the study at large: Per sample, median TRB depth was 51,575 reads, yielding a median 2,350 distinct clonotypes.

This clonotype counts as medium-sized by frequency. Some 38,000 genome equivalents of blood DNA were amplified for TRB. TRB rearrangements were amplified by touch-down multiplex PCR with mixed TRB-A/B primers. TCRdb reprocessed the multiplex PCR reads, keeping one entry per CDR3 protein, no DNA. The sample has 4,500 to 5,500 distinct CDR3 sequences. The sample also formed part of further work on T cell repertoires in aging, cancer and after chemotherapy. That paper adds: Repeat sampling of healthy donors over several months to years showed clear clonal overlap.

Sequences were obtained from peripheral blood. This TCR was sampled from a human donor in good health.

The CDR3 is CSVEDRGQGEISADTQYF. V and J are TRBV29-1 and TRBJ2-3; TCRdb returns TRBD1, unconfirmable since there is no DNA. This CDR3 has 18 amino acids. Germline-derived CDR1 and CDR2 are SQVTM and ANQGSEA.